This T cell receptor beta chain was retrieved from a study of T cell repertoires in cytomegalovirus infection. Study background: From public TCR beta signatures came an indication of both CMV infection and matching HLA type.

Findings of the study overall: Within the response measured ex vivo, HLA-C-restricted CMV-specific TCR beta clonotypes were dominant. The cumulative frequency of public TCR beta families distinguished individuals who carried CMV together with the relevant HLA.

Between the trimmed V and J ends, which lost 4 bases and 2 bases, there was a span of 18 bases. Germline V lookup: CDR1 SGHRS, CDR2 YFSETQ. This CDR3 contains 16 residues. TCRdb analysed the reads with MiXCR anew, one entry per CDR3 protein. The sample includes over 200,000 distinct CDR3 sequences, approximately 13% of them seen just once. This clonotype occurred a few times. The antigen is unknown. The sequence was collected from a human donor in good health (CMV status not recorded). Some clones in this sample may be carry-over from other donors' samples. Sample: PBMCs. The chain uses TRBV5-1 and TRBJ1-1, with D possibly matching TRBD1 (5 bases). Here the CDR3 reads CASSPLVAGGNTEAFF. The DNA for the CDR3 is TGCGCCAGCAGCCCCCTAGTAGCCGGGGGTAACACTGAAGCTTTCTTT.